This TCR beta chain was observed in a study of glioma-infiltrating T cells. This clonotype was seen repeatedly, ten times or more. Its cognate antigen is unknown. The iRepertoire nested amplicon-rescue multiplex PCR amplified TCR alpha and beta CDR3s from RNA. One-step reverse transcription and amplification started from around 100-400 ng of tissue mRNA or PBMC total RNA. TCRdb analysed the multiplex PCR reads with MiXCR anew, one entry per CDR3 protein. The table lists more than 95,000 distinct CDR3 sequences, roughly 25% of them singletons. Study-wide points: Non-neoplastic patients had below-expected tissue-blood divergence, while all gliomas exceeded expectation.

This receptor was taken from a human donor with low-grade glioma or glioblastoma, undergoing nonglioma brain surgery, or in good health (not recorded which). The sample taken for sequencing was glioma tissue, nonneoplastic brain tissue, or PBMCs (not recorded which).

The CDR3 DNA is TGTGCCAGCAGTTTCGGGACAGTAGAAAACATTCAGTACTTC. This translates into CASSFGTVENIQYF. V gene TRBV12-3 or TRBV12-4 combines with J gene TRBJ2-4; TRBD1 matches 7 bases. The CDR3 has 14 amino acids. The V segment lost 3 bases and the J segment 5 bases; nucleotides outside the gene matches: 4.